The 7 T cell receptor beta chains in this list originate from one sample, sequenced in a study of blood T cell repertoires in COVID-19. The data were produced by immunoSEQ multiplex PCR, yet TCRdb's version contains in-frame clones alone and is incomplete. The sample lists 150,000 to 200,000 clones, less than 90% occurring once. Sequenced: peripheral blood. Every receptor here comes from a man in his sixties or seventies with active or convalescent COVID-19.

The chain uses TRBV9 and TRBJ1-4; D is possibly TRBD1 (5 bases). From germline, CDR1 is SGDLS and CDR2 YYNGEE. The CDR3 is 14 residues long. V lost 3 bases and J lost 8, with 14 bases in between. This CDR3 is CASSGPGGDEKLFF. In DNA, the CDR3 is TGTGCCAGCAGCGGACCGGGGGGTGACGAAAAACTGTTTTTT.

The chain has TRBV2 and TRBJ1-5, with D maybe TRBD1 (5 bases). Germline V gene data show CDR1 as SNHLY and CDR2 as FYNNEI. Trimming removed 5 bases from V and 13 bases from J, with 12 bases in between. CDR3 length: 11 amino acids. The chain's CDR3 is CASSIGTTQHF. DNA of the CDR3: TGTGCCAGCAGTATCGGGACTACACAGCATTTT. Based on the CDR3 plus reference TRBV2 and TRBJ1-5, the full variable domain is EPEVTQTPSHQVTQMGQEVILRCVPISNHLYFYWYRQILGQKVEFLVSFYNNEISEKSEIFDDQFSVERPDGSNFTLKIRSTKLEDSAMYFCASSIGTTQHFGDGTRLSIL.

The gene calls are TRBV27 and TRBJ1-2; TRBD1 matches at 9 bases. J gave up 4 bases and V 4 bases, and 1 base lay outside the gene matches. In germline, CDR1 is MNHEY, CDR2 SMNVEV (reference sequence). The CDR3 spans 13 residues. CDR3 sequence: CASSWGQGYGYTF. Written as DNA, the CDR3 is TGTGCCAGCAGTTGGGGACAGGGCTATGGCTACACCTTC.

V gene TRBV28 combines with J gene TRBJ2-5; a possible D gene is TRBD1 (8 bases). Between the trimmed V and J ends, which lost 6 bases and 4 bases, there was a span of 18 bases. CDR1 is MDHEN, CDR2 SYDVKM, per germline. This CDR3 is 15 amino acids long. CDR3 residues: CASSLDRGGIETQYF. DNA for the CDR3: TGTGCCAGCAGCCTAGACAGGGGAGGGATAGAGACCCAGTACTTC. Together with reference TRBV28 and TRBJ2-5, the CDR3 gives the full variable domain: DVKVTQSSRYLVKRTGEKVFLECVQDMDHENMFWYRQDPGLGLRLIYFSYDVKMKEKGDIPEGYSVSREKKERFSLILESASTNQTSMYLCASSLDRGGIETQYFGPGTRLLVL.

The chain combines TRBV7-2 with TRBJ2-7, with unresolved D. Trimming took off 1 base at V and 6 bases at J, with 10 bases between the two ends. The CDR3 has 13 amino acids. Germline values: CDR1 SGHTA, CDR2 FQGNSA. CDR3 region: CASSLDGFSEQYF. The CDR3 DNA follows: TGTGCCAGCAGCTTAGATGGTTTCAGCGAGCAGTACTTC.

The chain joins TRBV14 to TRBJ2-2; 7 bases are shared with TRBD2. CDR1 and CDR2 from the germline V gene are SGHDN and FVKESK. J lost 7 bases, V lost 7 bases, and 9 bases had no gene match. This CDR3 has 14 amino acids. This chain's CDR3 is CASKAGFLSGELFF. The CDR3 nucleotides read TGTGCCAGCAAAGCGGGATTCCTAAGCGGGGAGCTGTTTTTT.

The chain links TRBV12-3 or TRBV12-4 to TRBJ2-4; tentative D call: TRBD2 (5 bases). The CDR3 spans 13 residues. V lost 6 bases to trimming and J lost 8 bases, with 14 bases between them. CDR3 sequence reads: CASRPQLGHIQYF. The CDR3 DNA is TGTGCCAGCAGACCTCAACTAGGCCACATTCAGTACTTC.